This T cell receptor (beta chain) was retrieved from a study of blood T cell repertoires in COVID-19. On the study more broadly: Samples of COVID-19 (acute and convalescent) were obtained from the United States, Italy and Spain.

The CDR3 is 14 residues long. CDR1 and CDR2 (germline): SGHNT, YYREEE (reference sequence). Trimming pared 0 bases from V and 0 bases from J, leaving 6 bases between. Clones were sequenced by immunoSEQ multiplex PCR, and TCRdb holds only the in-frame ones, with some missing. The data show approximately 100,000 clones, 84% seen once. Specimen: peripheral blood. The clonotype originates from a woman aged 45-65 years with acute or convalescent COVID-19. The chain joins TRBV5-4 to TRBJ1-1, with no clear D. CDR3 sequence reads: CASSLDSLNTEAFF. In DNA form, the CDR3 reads TGTGCCAGCAGCTTGGACAGCTTGAACACTGAAGCTTTCTTT.